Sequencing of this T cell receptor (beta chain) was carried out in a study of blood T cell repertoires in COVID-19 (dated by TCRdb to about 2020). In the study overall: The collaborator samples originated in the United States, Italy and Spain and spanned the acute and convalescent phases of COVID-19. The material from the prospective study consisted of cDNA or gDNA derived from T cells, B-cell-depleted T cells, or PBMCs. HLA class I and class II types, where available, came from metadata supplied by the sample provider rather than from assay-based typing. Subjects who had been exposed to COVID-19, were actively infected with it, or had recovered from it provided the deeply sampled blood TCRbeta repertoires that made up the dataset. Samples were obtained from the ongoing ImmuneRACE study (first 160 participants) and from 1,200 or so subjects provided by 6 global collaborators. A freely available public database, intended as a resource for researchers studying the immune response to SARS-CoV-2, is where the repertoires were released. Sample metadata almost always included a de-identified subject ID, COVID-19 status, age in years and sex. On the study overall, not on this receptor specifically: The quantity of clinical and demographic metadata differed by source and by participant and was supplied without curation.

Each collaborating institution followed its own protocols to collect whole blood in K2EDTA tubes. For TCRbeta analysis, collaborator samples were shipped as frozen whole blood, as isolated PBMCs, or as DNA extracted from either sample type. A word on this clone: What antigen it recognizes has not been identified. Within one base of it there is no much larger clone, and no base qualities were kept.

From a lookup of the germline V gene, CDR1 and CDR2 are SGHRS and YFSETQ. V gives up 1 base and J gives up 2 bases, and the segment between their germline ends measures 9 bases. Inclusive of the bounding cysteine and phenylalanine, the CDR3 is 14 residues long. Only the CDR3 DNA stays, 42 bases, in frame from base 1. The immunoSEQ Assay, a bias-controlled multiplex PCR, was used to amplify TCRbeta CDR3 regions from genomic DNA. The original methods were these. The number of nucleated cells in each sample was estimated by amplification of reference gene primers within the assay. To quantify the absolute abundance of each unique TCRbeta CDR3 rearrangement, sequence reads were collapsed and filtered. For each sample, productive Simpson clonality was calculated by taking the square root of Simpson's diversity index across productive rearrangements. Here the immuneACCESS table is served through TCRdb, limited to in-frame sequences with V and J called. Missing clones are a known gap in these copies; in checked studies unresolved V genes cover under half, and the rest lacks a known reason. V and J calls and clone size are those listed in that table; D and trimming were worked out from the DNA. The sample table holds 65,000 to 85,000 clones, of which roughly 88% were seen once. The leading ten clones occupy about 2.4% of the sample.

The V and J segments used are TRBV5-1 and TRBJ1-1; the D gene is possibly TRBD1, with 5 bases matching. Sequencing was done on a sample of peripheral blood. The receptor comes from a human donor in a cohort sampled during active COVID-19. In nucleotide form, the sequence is TGCGCCAGCAGCTTGCGACAGAGTAACACTGAAGCTTTCTTT. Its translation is CASSLRQSNTEAFF.